This T cell receptor (beta chain) was sequenced for a study of blood T cells in healthy people across ages. The authors ran a second PCR of roughly 7 to 11 cycles using a sample-barcoded 5' primer and a J-beta primer mix. One entry per CDR3 protein, called by TCRdb with MiXCR from the 5' RACE reads. The table has some 1.5 million distinct CDR3 sequences, about 28% seen once. The table lists this clonotype with many counts. The sequence came from a woman aged 25 to 39 in good health. The sequenced sample consisted of blood.

DNA of the CDR3: TGCGCCAGCAGCTTGGCGGAAGGTTCCTACGAGCAGTACTTC. This sequence encodes CASSLAEGSYEQYF. The rearrangement uses TRBV5-1 and TRBJ2-7, with unresolved D. CDR3 length equals 14 residues. Germline V gene lookup returns CDR1 SGHRS and CDR2 YFSETQ. V shed 0 bases and J shed 1 base, with 8 bases lying between them. Complete variable domain (other parts from reference TRBV5-1 and TRBJ2-7): KAGVTQTPRYLIKTRGQQVTLSCSPISGHRSVSWYQQTPGQGLQFLFEYFSETQRNKGNFPGRFSGRQFSNSRSEMNVSTLELGDSALYLCASSLAEGSYEQYFGPGTRLTVT.